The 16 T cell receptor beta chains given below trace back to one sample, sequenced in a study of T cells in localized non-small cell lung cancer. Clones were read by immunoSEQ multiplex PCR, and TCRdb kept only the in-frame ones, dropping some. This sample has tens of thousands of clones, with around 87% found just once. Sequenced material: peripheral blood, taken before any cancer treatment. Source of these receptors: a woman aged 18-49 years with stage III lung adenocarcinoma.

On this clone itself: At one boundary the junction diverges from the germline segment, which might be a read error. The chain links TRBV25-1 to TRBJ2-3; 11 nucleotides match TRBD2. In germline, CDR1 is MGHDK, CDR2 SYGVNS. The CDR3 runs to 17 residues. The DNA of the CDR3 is TGTGCCAGCAGCGAATCTCGGACTAGCGGGAGCACAGATACGCAGTATTTT. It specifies CASSESRTSGSTDTQYF.

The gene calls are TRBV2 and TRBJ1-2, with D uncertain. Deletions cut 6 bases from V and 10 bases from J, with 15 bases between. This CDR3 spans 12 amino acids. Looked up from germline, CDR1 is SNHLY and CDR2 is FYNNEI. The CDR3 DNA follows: TGTGCCAGCAGCATGAGACCGATGGACTACACCTTC. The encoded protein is CASSMRPMDYTF. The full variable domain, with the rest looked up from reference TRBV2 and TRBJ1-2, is EPEVTQTPSHQVTQMGQEVILRCVPISNHLYFYWYRQILGQKVEFLVSFYNNEISEKSEIFDDQFSVERPDGSNFTLKIRSTKLEDSAMYFCASSMRPMDYTFGSGTRLTVV.

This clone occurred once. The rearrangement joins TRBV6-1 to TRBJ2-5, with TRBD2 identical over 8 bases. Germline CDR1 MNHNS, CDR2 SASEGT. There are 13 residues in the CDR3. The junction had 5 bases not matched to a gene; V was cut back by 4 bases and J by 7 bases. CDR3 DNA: TGTGCCAGCAGTGCGGACGCGGGGGGGACCCAGTACTTC. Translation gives CASSADAGGTQYF.

The CDR3: CASSLDKYGYTF. CDR3 nucleotides: TGCGCCAGCAGCTTGGACAAATATGGCTACACCTTC. This rearrangement joins TRBV5-1 to TRBJ1-2; no definite D call. With 0 bases removed from V and 5 bases from J, the gap between germline ends came to 5 bases. Germline V gene lookup returns CDR1 SGHRS and CDR2 YFSETQ. This CDR3 region has 12 residues.

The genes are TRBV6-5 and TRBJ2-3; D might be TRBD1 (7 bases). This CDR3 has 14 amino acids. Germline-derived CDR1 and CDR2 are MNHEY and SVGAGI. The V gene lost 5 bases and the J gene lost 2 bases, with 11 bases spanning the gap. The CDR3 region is CASSRQGLTDTQYF. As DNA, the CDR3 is TGTGCCAGCAGTCGACAGGGACTCACAGATACGCAGTATTTT.

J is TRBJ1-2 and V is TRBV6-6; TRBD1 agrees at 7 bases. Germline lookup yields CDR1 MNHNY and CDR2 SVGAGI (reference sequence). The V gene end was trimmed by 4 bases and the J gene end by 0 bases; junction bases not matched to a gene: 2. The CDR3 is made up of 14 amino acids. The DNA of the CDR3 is TGTGCCAGCAGTTCGGGACAGACTAACTATGGCTACACCTTC. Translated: CASSSGQTNYGYTF.

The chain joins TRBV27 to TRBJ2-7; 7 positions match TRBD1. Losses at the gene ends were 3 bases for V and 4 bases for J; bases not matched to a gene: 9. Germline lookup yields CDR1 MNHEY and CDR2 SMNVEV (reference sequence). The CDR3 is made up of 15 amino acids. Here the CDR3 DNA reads TGTGCCAGCAGTTTGGGGGACAGCTACATTTACGAGCAGTACTTC. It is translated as CASSLGDSYIYEQYF.

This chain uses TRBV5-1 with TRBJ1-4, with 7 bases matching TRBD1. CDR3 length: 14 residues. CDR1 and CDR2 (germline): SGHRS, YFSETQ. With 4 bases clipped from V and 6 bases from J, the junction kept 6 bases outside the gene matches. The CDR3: CASSEYRGDEKLFF. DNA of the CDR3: TGCGCCAGCAGCGAATACAGGGGTGATGAAAAACTGTTTTTT. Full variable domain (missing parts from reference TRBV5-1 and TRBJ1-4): KAGVTQTPRYLIKTRGQQVTLSCSPISGHRSVSWYQQTPGQGLQFLFEYFSETQRNKGNFPGRFSGRQFSNSRSEMNVSTLELGDSALYLCASSEYRGDEKLFFGSGTQLSVL.

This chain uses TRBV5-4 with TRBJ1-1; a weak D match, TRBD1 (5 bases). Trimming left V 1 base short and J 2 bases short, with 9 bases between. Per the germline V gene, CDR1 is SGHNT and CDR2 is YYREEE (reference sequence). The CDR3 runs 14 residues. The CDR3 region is CASSLFGQNTEAFF. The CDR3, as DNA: TGTGCCAGCAGCTTGTTTGGACAAAACACTGAAGCTTTCTTT.

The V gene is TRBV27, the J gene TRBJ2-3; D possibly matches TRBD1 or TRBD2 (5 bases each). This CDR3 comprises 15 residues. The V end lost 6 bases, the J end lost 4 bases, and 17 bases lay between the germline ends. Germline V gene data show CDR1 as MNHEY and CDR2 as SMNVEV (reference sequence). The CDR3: CASSALGAAADTQYF. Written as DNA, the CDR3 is TGTGCCAGCAGCGCCCTCGGGGCCGCCGCAGATACGCAGTATTTT.

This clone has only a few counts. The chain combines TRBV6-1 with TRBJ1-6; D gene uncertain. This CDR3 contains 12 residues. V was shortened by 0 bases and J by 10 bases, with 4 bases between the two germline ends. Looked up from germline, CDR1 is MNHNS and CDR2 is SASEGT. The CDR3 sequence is CASSEARSPLHF. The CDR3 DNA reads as TGTGCCAGCAGTGAAGCGAGATCACCCCTCCACTTT.

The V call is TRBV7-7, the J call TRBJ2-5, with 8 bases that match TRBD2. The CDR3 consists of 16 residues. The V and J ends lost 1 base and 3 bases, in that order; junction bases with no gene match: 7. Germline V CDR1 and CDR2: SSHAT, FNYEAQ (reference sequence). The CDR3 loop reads CASSLGGGYGEETQYF. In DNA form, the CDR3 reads TGTGCCAGCAGCTTAGGCGGGGGGTACGGAGAAGAGACCCAGTACTTC.

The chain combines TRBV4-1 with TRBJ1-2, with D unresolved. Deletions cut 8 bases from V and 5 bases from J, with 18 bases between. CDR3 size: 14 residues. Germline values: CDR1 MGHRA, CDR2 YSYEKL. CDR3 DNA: TGCGCCAGCTCGGGGTTGGGAACTAGGTATGGCTACACCTTC. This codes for CASSGLGTRYGYTF.

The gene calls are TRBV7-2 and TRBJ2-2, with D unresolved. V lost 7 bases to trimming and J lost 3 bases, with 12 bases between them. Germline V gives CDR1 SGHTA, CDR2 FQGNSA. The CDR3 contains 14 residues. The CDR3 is CASTLSLYTGELFF. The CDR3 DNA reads TGTGCCAGCACTTTGTCTCTCTACACCGGGGAGCTGTTTTTT.

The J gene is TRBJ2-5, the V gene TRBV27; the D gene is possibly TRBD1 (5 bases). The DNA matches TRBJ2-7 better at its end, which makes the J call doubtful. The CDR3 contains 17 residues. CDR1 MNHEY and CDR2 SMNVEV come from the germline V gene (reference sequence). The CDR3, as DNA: TGTGCCAGCAGTCCCCGACCCCCAGGGCCGGCCTCCTACGAGCAGTACTTC. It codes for CASSPRPPGPASYEQYF.

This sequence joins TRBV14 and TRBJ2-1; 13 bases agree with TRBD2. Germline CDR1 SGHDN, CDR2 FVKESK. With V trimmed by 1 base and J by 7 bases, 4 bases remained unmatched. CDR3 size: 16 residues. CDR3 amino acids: CASSQALAGGPNEQFF. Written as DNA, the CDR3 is TGTGCCAGCAGCCAAGCACTAGCGGGGGGGCCAAATGAGCAGTTCTTC.